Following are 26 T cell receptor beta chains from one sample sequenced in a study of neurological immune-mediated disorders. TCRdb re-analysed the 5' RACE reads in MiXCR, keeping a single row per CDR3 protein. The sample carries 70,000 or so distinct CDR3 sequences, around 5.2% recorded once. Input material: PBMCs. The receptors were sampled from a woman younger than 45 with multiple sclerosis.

CDR3 in amino acids: CASSFGTGSTNEKLFF. The CDR3 DNA is TGTGCCAGCAGCTTTGGGACAGGCTCAACTAATGAAAAACTGTTTTTT. The chain joins TRBV7-9 to TRBJ1-4; 8 bases are shared with TRBD1. The length of the CDR3 is 16 residues. V was pared by 3 bases and J by 0 bases, with 3 bases of the junction left unmatched. Germline CDR1 SEHNR, CDR2 FQNEAQ (reference sequence).

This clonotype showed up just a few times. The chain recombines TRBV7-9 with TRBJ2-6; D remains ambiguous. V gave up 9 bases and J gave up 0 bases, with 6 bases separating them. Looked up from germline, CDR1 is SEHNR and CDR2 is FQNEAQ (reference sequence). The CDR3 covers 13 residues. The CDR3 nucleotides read TGTGCCAGTATCAACTCTGGGGCCAACGTCCTGACTTTC. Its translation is CASINSGANVLTF.

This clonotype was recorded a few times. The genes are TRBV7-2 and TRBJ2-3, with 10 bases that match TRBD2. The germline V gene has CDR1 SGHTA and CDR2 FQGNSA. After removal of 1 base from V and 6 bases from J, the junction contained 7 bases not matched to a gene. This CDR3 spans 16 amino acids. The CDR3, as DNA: TGTGCCAGCAGCTTAGGGGTAGCGGGGGGCGTGGATACGCAGTATTTT. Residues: CASSLGVAGGVDTQYF. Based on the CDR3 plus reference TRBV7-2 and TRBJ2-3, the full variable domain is GAGVSQSPSNKVTEKGKDVELRCDPISGHTALYWYRQSLGQGLEFLIYFQGNSAPDKSGLPSDRFSAERTGGSVSTLTIQRTQQEDSAVYLCASSLGVAGGVDTQYFGPGTRLTVL.

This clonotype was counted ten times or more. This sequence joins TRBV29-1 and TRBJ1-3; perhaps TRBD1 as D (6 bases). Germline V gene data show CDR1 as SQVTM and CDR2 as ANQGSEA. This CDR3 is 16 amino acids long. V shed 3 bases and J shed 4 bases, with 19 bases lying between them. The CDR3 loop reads CSVEGTSTEWGNTIYF. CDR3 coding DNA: TGCAGCGTTGAGGGGACATCAACTGAGTGGGGAAACACCATATATTTT.

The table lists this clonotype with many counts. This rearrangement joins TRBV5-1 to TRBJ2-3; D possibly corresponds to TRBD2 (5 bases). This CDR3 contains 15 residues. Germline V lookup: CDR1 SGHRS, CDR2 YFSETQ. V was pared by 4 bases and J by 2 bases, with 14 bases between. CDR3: CASSLAGYDTDTQYF. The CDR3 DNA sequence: TGCGCCAGCAGCCTTGCGGGTTACGACACAGATACGCAGTATTTT.

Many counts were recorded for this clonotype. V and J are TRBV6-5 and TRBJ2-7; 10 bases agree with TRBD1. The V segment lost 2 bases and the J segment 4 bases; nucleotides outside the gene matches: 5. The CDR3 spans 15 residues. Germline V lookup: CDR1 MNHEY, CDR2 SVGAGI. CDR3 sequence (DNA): TGTGCCAGCAGTTACGGGACAGGGGTGGATTACGAGCAGTACTTC. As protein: CASSYGTGVDYEQYF.

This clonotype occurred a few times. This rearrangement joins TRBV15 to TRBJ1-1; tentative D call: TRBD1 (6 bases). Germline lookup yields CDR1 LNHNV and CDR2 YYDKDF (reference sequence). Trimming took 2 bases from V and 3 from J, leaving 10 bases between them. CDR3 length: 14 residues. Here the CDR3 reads CATSRRTGYTEAFF. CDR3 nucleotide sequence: TGTGCCACCAGCAGAAGAACAGGGTACACTGAAGCTTTCTTT.

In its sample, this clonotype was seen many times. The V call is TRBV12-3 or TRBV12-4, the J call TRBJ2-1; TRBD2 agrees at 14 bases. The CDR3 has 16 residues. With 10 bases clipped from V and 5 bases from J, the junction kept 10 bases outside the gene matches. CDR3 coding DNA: TGTGCCACTTCAAAGGGACTAGCGGGGGCCCACAATGAGCAGTTCTTC. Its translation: CATSKGLAGAHNEQFF.

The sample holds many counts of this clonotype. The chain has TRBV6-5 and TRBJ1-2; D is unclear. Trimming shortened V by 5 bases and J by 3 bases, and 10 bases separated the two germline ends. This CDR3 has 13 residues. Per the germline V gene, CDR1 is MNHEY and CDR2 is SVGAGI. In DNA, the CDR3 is TGTGCCAGCAGTCTCAACGCCGACTATGGCTACACCTTC. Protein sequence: CASSLNADYGYTF.

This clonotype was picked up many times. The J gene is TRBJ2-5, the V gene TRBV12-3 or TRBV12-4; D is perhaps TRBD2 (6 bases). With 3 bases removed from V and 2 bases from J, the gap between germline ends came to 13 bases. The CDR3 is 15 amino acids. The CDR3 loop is CASSFGGAPQETQYF. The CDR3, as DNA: TGTGCCAGCAGTTTTGGCGGGGCACCACAAGAGACCCAGTACTTC.

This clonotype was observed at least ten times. CDR3 residues: CASSPDGGGNQPQHF. In nucleotides, the CDR3 is TGTGCCAGCAGCCCAGACGGGGGCGGTAATCAGCCCCAGCATTTT. The chain carries TRBV9 and TRBJ1-5; tentative D call: TRBD1 (6 bases). The CDR3 has 15 amino acids. The germline V gene encodes CDR1 SGDLS and CDR2 YYNGEE. V lost 4 bases and J lost 4, with 15 bases in between.

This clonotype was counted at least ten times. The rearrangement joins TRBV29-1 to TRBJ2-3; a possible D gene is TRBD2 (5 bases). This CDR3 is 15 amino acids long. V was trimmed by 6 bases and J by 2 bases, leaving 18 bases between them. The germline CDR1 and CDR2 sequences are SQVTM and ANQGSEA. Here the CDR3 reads CSVGGSGSFTDTQYF. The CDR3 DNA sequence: TGCAGCGTCGGAGGTTCCGGATCCTTCACAGATACGCAGTATTTT.

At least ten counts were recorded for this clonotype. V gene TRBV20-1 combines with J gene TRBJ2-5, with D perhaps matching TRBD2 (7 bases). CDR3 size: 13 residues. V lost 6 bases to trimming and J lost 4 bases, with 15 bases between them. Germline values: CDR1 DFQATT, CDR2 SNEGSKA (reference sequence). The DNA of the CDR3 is TGCAGTGCCCCAAGGGGGGGAGCAGAGACCCAGTACTTC. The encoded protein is CSAPRGGAETQYF.

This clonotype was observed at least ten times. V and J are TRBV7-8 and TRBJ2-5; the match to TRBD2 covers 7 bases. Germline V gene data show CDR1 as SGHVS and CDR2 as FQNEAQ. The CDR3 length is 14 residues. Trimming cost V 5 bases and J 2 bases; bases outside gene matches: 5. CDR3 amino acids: CASSPGLVQETQYF. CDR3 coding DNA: TGTGCCAGCAGCCCAGGACTAGTACAAGAGACCCAGTACTTC.

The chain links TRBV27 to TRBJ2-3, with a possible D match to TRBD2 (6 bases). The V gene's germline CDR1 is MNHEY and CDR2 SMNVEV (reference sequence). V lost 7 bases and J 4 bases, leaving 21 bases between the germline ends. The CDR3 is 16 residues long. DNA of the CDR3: TGTGCCAGCAAGTTATGCCGGCTCGGGACTCCAGATACGCAGTATTTT. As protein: CASKLCRLGTPDTQYF.

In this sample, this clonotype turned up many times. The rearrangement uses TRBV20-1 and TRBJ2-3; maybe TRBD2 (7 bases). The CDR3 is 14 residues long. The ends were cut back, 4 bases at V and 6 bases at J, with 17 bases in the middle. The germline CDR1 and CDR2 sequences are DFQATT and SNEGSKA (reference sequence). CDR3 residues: CSATVGGRWDTQYF. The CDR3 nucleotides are TGCAGTGCTACTGTCGGGGGGCGGTGGGATACGCAGTATTTT.

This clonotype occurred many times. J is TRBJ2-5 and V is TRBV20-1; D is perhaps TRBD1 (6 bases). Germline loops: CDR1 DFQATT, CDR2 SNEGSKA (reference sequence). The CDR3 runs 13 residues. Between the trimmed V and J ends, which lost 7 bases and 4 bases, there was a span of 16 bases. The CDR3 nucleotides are TGCAGTGTCCCCAGAGGGGGATCAGAGACCCAGTACTTC. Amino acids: CSVPRGGSETQYF.

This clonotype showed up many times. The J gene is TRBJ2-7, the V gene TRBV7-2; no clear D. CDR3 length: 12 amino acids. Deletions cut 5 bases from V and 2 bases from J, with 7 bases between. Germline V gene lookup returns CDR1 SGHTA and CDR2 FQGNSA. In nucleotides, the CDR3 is TGTGCCAGCAGCGCAAACCCCTACGAGCAGTACTTC. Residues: CASSANPYEQYF.

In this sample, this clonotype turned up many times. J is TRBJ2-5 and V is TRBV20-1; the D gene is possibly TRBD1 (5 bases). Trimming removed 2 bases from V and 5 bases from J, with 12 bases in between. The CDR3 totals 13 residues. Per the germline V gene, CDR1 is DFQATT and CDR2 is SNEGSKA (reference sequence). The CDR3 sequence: CSARRAQGETQYF. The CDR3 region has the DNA TGCAGTGCTAGAAGAGCGCAGGGTGAGACCCAGTACTTC.

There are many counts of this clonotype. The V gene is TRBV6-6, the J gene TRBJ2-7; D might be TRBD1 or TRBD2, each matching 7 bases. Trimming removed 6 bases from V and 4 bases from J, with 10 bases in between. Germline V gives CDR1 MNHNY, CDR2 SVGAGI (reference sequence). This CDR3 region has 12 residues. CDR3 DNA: TGTGCCAGCAGCCAGGGGGGGTACGAGCAGTACTTC. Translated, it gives CASSQGGYEQYF.

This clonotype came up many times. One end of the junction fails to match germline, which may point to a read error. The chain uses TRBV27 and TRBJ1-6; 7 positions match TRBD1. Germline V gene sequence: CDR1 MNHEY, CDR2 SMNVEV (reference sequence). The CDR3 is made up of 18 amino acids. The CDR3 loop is CASSLSGGPTGYNSPLNF. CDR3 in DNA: TGTGCCAGCAGTTTATCTGGGGGGCCGACAGGGTATAATTCACCCCTCAACTTT.

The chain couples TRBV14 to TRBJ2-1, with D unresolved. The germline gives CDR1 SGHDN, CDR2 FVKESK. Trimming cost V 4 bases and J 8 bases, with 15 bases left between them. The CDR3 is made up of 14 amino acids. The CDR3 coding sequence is TGTGCCAGCAGCCCCCTTATCAAGTTAGATGAGCAGTTCTTC. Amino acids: CASSPLIKLDEQFF. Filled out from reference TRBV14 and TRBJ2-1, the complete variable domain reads EAGVTQFPSHSVIEKGQTVTLRCDPISGHDNLYWYRRVMGKEIKFLLHFVKESKQDESGMPNNRFLAERTGGTYSTLKVQPAELEDSGVYFCASSPLIKLDEQFFGPGTRLTVL.

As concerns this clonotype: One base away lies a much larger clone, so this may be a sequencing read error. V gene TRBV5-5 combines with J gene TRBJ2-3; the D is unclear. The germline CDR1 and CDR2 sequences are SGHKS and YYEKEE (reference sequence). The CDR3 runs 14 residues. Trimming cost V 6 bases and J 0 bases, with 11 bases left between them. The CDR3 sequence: CASIKPGSTDTQYF. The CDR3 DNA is TGTGCCAGCATCAAACCAGGAAGCACAGATACGCAGTATTTT.

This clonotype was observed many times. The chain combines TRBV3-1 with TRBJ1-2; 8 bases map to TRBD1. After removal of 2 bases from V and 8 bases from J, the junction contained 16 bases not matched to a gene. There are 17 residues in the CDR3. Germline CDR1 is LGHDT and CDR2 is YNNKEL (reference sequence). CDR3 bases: TGTGCCAGCAGCCAAAACCTCGGGACAGGAGGACGAGGGGGCTACACCTTC. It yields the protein CASSQNLGTGGRGGYTF.

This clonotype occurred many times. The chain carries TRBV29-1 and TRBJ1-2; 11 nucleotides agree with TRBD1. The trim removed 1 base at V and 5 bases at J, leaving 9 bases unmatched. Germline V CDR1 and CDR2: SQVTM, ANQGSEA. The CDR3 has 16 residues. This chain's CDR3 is CSVEVPGTGGGYGYTF. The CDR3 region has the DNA TGCAGCGTTGAAGTCCCCGGGACAGGGGGGGGTTATGGCTACACCTTC.

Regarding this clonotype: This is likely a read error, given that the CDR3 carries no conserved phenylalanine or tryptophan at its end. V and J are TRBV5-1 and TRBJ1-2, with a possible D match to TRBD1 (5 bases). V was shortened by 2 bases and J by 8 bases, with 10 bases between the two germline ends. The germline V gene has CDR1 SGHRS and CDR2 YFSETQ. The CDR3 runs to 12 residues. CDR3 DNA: TGCGCCAGCAGCTTTACGGGGGACGGCTACACCTAC. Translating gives CASSFTGDGYTY.